This TCR beta chain was captured by sequencing in a study of T cell repertoires in cytomegalovirus infection. Looking at the study overall: It was the public TCR beta signatures that indicated both CMV infection and matching HLA type.

V was clipped by 2 bases and J by 5 bases, with 12 bases between them. Per the germline V gene, CDR1 is SGHAT and CDR2 is FQNNGV. CDR3 length: 14 residues. This clonotype came up many times. Its target is not known. Study-wide results and caveats: HLA-C-restricted CMV-specific TCR beta clonotypes prevailed in the ex vivo response. Frequencies of public TCR beta families were cumulated, and this identified carriers of CMV plus the relevant HLA.

A single record per CDR3 protein comes from TCRdb applying MiXCR to the reads. The table includes about 360,000 distinct CDR3 sequences, over 15% detected once. The gene calls are TRBV11-2 and TRBJ1-2; D is perhaps TRBD1 (5 bases). The origin of this receptor is a human donor in good health (CMV status not recorded). Some clones in this sample may be carry-over from other donors' samples. Sequenced material: PBMCs. The CDR3 is CASSLIRVPYGYTF. In DNA form, the CDR3 reads TGTGCCAGCAGCTTAATCAGGGTACCTTATGGCTACACCTTC.